Many counts were recorded for the clone carrying this T cell receptor beta chain. This specimen comes from a study of T cells in Graves' hyperthyroidism and ophthalmopathy. TCR beta CDR3 sequences were amplified from RNA transcripts. HTBI primers were used for first-round RT-PCR of the TCR CDR3. TCRdb itself ran the multiplex PCR reads through MiXCR, one entry per CDR3 protein. The sample records a few hundred thousand distinct CDR3 sequences, 35% to 55% being singletons. Unmatched junction bases numbered 10, after V lost 7 bases and J lost 0 bases. The CDR3 loop spans 15 amino acids. The germline CDR1 and CDR2 sequences are SQVTM and ANQGSEA.

J is TRBJ1-1 and V is TRBV29-1; 8 nucleotides line up with TRBD1. The sample was peripheral blood or thyroid tissue (not recorded which). The source is a woman between 18 and 29 years old with Graves' hyperthyroidism. The CDR3 nucleotides are TGCAGCGCAAGACAGGGGAGGATGATGAACACTGAAGCTTTCTTT. Amino acid sequence: CSARQGRMMNTEAFF.